What follows describes a single T cell receptor beta chain. What it recognizes is unknown. The CDR3 length is 15 residues. Germline assignment: CDR1 MNHEY and CDR2 SMNVEV (reference sequence). V lost 5 bases, J lost 1 base, and 5 bases stayed unmatched. Indicated treatment: oral pan-JAK inhibitor, 5-10 mg twice daily. cDNA serving as the sequencing template came from extracted, reverse transcribed RNA. This table comes from immunoSEQ multiplex PCR, and its TCRdb copy is limited to in-frame clones, with some not included. The table lists about 42,000 clones, roughly 65% of them singletons. The source of the sample is a study of CD8+ T cells in alopecia areata. Findings of the study overall: Elevated clonality characterized lesional scalp relative to normal scalp, particularly in alopecia totalis/universalis.

The sequencing here drew on CD8+ T cells sorted from blood, taken at week 4, from a patient treated with tofacitinib. V usage is TRBV27 and J usage is TRBJ2-1, with 7 positions matching TRBD1. The receptor's source is a human donor with alopecia areata. The CDR3 nucleotides read TGTGCCAGCAGTACCAAGGACAGGTCCTACAATGAGCAGTTCTTC. The encoded protein is CASSTKDRSYNEQFF.